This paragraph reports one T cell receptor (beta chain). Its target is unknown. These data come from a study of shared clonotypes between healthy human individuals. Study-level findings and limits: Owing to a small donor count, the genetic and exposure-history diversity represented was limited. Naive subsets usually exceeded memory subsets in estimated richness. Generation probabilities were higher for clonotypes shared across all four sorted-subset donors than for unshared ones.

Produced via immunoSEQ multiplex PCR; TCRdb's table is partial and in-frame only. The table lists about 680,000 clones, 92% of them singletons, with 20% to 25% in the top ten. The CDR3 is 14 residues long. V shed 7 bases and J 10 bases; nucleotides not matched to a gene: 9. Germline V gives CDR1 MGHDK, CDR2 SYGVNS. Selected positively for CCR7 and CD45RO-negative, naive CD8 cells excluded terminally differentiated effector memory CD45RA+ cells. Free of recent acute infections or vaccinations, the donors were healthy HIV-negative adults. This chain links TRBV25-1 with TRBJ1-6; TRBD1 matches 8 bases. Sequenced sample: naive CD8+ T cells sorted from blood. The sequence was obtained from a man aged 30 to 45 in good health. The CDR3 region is CASNRGQGISPLHF. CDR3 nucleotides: TGTGCCAGCAACCGAGGACAGGGCATCTCACCCCTCCACTTT. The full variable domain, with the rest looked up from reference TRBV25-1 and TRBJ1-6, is EADIYQTPRYLVIGTGKKITLECSQTMGHDKMYWYQQDPGMELHLIHYSYGVNSTEKGDLSSESTVSRIRTEHFPLTLESARPSHTSQYLCASNRGQGISPLHFGNGTRLTVT.